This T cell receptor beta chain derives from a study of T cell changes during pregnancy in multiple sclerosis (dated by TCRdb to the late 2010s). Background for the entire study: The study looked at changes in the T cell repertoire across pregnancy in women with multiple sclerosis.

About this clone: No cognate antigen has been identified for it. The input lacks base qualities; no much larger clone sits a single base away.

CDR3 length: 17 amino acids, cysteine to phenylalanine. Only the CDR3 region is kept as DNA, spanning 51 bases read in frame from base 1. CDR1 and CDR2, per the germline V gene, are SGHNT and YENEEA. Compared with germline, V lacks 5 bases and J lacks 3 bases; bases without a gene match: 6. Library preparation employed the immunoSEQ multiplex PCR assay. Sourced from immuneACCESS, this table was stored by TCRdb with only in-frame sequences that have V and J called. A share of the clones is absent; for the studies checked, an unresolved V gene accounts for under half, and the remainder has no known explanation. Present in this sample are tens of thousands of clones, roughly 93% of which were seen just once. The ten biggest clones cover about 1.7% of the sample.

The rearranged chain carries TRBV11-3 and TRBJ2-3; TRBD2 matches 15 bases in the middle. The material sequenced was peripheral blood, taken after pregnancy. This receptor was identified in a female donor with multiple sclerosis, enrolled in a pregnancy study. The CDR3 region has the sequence CASSPGTSGRLTDTQYF. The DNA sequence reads TGTGCCAGCAGCCCTGGGACTAGCGGGAGGCTTACAGATACGCAGTATTTT.